Each of the 14 T cell receptor beta chains below was sequenced from the same sample in a study of ipilimumab plus nivolumab after autologous stem cell transplantation. The method was immunoSEQ multiplex PCR; TCRdb's version includes in-frame clones alone and lacks a portion of them. Among fewer than 95,000 clones, over 80% were seen once, and the ten largest hold under 2.5%. The sample was PBMCs, taken in a trial of ipilimumab plus nivolumab as post-transplant consolidation. These TCRs come from a male donor with diffuse large B-cell lymphoma.

The V gene is TRBV18, the J gene TRBJ2-3; perhaps TRBD2 as D (5 bases). Germline-derived CDR1 and CDR2 are KGHSH and LQKENI. The CDR3 contains 15 residues. V was clipped by 3 bases and J by 0 bases, with 10 bases between them. In nucleotides, the CDR3 is TGTGCCAGCTCACCGAGGGAGACTAGCACAGATACGCAGTATTTT. It is translated as CASSPRETSTDTQYF.

The V call is TRBV4-3, the J call TRBJ2-5; TRBD2 might be the D (6 bases). V lost 4 bases, J lost 4 bases, and 13 bases lay in between. CDR3 length: 14 amino acids. Germline V CDR1 and CDR2: LGHNA, YSLEER. The CDR3 nucleotides read TGCGCCAGCAGCCCCGGGGGAGGAGGAGAGACCCAGTACTTC. Amino acids: CASSPGGGGETQYF.

The rearrangement uses TRBV13 and TRBJ1-1; no clear D. The CDR3 spans 13 residues. Per the germline V gene, CDR1 is PRHDT and CDR2 is FYEKMQ (reference sequence). The V and J ends lost 0 bases and 4 bases respectively, with 6 bases between them. The CDR3 DNA follows: TGTGCCAGCAGCTTAGGGGGTTTCACTGAAGCTTTCTTT. The encoded protein is CASSLGGFTEAFF.

The gene calls are TRBV4-2 and TRBJ2-2, with D perhaps assigned TRBD1 or TRBD2 (6 bases each). The CDR3 spans 16 residues. Trimming left V 2 bases short and J 3 bases short, with 13 bases between. Germline V gene sequence: CDR1 LGHNA, CDR2 YNFKEQ. CDR3 sequence reads: CASSQLQGGDTGELFF. The CDR3 bases are TGTGCCAGCAGCCAACTACAGGGAGGAGACACCGGGGAGCTGTTTTTT.

The rearrangement uses TRBV6-1 and TRBJ1-1; perhaps TRBD1 as D (5 bases). The CDR3 covers 15 residues. The germline V gene has CDR1 MNHNS and CDR2 SASEGT. Trimming took off 1 base at V and 7 bases at J, with 16 bases between the two ends. The CDR3 region has the DNA TGTGCCAGCAGTGAAGTTTCCGGGGGGGTCGTTGAAGCTTTCTTT. It translates to CASSEVSGGVVEAFF.

This clone was seen once. DNA of the CDR3: TGTGCCTGGAGATCCGCTGTCCCCCAGCATTTT. It codes for CAWRSAVPQHF. The V and J genes are TRBV30 and TRBJ1-5; D is ambiguous. The CDR3 is made up of 11 amino acids. In germline, CDR1 is GTSNPN, CDR2 SVGIG (reference sequence). V lost 3 bases and J lost 10, with 10 bases in between. Full variable domain (remainder filled in from reference TRBV30 and TRBJ1-5): SQTIHQWPATLVQPVGSPLSLECTVEGTSNPNLYWYRQAAGRGLQLLFYSVGIGQISSEVPQNLSASRPQDRQFILSSKKLLLSDSGFYLCAWRSAVPQHFGDGTRLSIL.

This clone was detected only a few times. V and J are TRBV29-1 and TRBJ1-1; TRBD1 aligns across 9 bases. The CDR3 extends over 13 amino acids. V shed 3 bases, J shed 6 bases, and the junction held 5 bases outside the gene matches. Germline values: CDR1 SQVTM, CDR2 ANQGSEA. The CDR3, as DNA: TGCAGCGTTGAGCGGGACAGGGAGGCTGAAGCTTTCTTT. It codes for CSVERDREAEAFF. The full variable domain, its missing parts supplied by reference TRBV29-1 and TRBJ1-1, is SAVISQKPSRDICQRGTSLTIQCQVDSQVTMMFWYRQQPGQSLTLIATANQGSEATYESGFVIDKFPISRPNLTFSTLTVSNMSPEDSSIYLCSVERDREAEAFFGQGTRLTVV.

The chain uses TRBV5-4 and TRBJ2-7; TRBD1 is a possible D gene (6 bases). This CDR3 spans 14 amino acids. V gave up 5 bases and J gave up 3 bases, with 15 bases separating them. The germline CDR1 and CDR2 sequences are SGHNT and YYREEE (reference sequence). CDR3: CASRKTGQSYEQYF. As DNA, the CDR3 is TGTGCCAGCAGGAAGACAGGTCAAAGCTACGAGCAGTACTTC.

This clone was seen just once. The rearrangement uses TRBV6-5 and TRBJ1-1, with D unclear. Germline CDR1 is MNHEY and CDR2 is SVGAGI. The CDR3 covers 12 residues. Trimming removed 2 bases at V and 5 bases at J, with 6 bases between. The CDR3 loop is CASSYKETEAFF. The CDR3 coding sequence is TGTGCCAGCAGTTACAAGGAGACTGAAGCTTTCTTT.

The V gene is TRBV6-5, the J gene TRBJ1-2; D gene unclear. Trimming removed 6 bases at V and 7 bases at J, with 12 bases between. CDR3 length equals 12 residues. Germline V gene data show CDR1 as MNHEY and CDR2 as SVGAGI. CDR3 nucleotides: TGTGCCAGCAGGGCCAGATTCGGTGGCTACACCTTC. Amino acids: CASRARFGGYTF.

This clone was recorded only once. An end of the junction differs from the germline gene, which may be a read error. The gene calls are TRBV29-1 and TRBJ1-2; the D is unclear. CDR3 length: 12 amino acids. Germline-derived CDR1 and CDR2 are SQVTM and ANQGSEA. In DNA form, the CDR3 reads TGCAGCATTGATAGTAGAAAATATGGCTACACCTTC. This translates into CSIDSRKYGYTF.

This rearrangement joins TRBV2 to TRBJ1-2; D unresolved. This CDR3 is 14 amino acids long. Trimming took 8 bases from V and 0 from J, leaving 13 bases between them. Germline V gene data show CDR1 as SNHLY and CDR2 as FYNNEI. CDR3 nucleotides: TGTGCCAGCCTACCAGGCAGGTCTAACTATGGCTACACCTTC. Translating gives CASLPGRSNYGYTF.

The chain recombines TRBV5-4 with TRBJ2-3; either TRBD1 or TRBD2 may fit D (6 bases each). From germline, CDR1 is SGHNT and CDR2 YYREEE (reference sequence). V lost 3 bases and J 1 base, leaving 18 bases between the germline ends. The CDR3 has 17 residues. The chain's CDR3 is CASSWARGGRGTDTQYF. CDR3 bases: TGTGCCAGCAGCTGGGCCCGAGGGGGGCGTGGCACAGATACGCAGTATTTT.

Only a few counts were recorded for this clone. This chain links TRBV11-1 with TRBJ2-7, with 7 bases lining up with TRBD1. This CDR3 has 18 amino acids. CDR1 is SGHAT and CDR2 is FQDESV in the germline V gene (reference sequence). V was clipped by 5 bases and J by 2 bases; unmatched bases: 18. CDR3 nucleotides: TGTGCCAGCAGCCCCGACCCGTCGGAGACAGGGATCCCCTACGAGCAGTACTTC. This sequence encodes CASSPDPSETGIPYEQYF. Complete variable domain (other parts from reference TRBV11-1 and TRBJ2-7): EAEVAQSPRYKITEKSQAVAFWCDPISGHATLYWYRQILGQGPELLVQFQDESVVDDSQLPKDRFSAERLKGVDSTLKIQPAELGDSAMYLCASSPDPSETGIPYEQYFGPGTRLTVT.